The rows below give T cell receptor beta chains drawn from one sample of a study of monozygotic twins with inflammatory bowel disease. One entry per CDR3 protein, without DNA, is what TCRdb gives after re-calling the 5' RACE reads. The sample features tens of thousands of distinct CDR3 sequences, with less than 6.5% in its top ten. Sequenced input: blood. The receptor source for this set is a human donor with ulcerative colitis or Crohn's disease, or a healthy co-twin of an affected twin (not recorded which). Each CDR3 is given with its conserved first and last residue. Clone size is not always given. Where it is, it says once, few, many or a class for expanded clones.

>-|TRBV5-1|TRBJ1-1
CASSSDRELTEAFF
>-|TRBV6-1|TRBJ2-1
CASSPSGAGYNEQFF
>-|TRBV10-3|TRBJ2-5
CAISVSRAAQETQYF
>-|TRBV10-2|TRBJ1-1
CASSANTEAFF
>-|TRBV4-1|TRBJ2-1
CASSQGPGSGSYNEQFF
>-|TRBV24-1|TRBJ2-2
CATNPGTGNTGELFF
>-|TRBV7-2|TRBJ2-5
CASSRDHQETQYF
>-|TRBV19|TRBJ2-1
CASRSRRGVDEQFF
>-|TRBV20-1|TRBJ1-5
CSRQAGNQPQHF
>-|TRBV28|TRBJ2-2
CASILSPLNTGELFF
>-|TRBV5-6|TRBJ1-4
CASSGGTGTEKLFF
>-|TRBV28|TRBJ1-2
CASSLSQGAHGYTF
>-|TRBV18|TRBJ2-5
CASSPIEETQYF
>-|TRBV27|TRBJ2-7
CASRRETGQGVYEQYF
>-|TRBV7-9|TRBJ1-1
CASSLVSRPEAFF
>-|TRBV6-5|TRBJ2-1
CASRQGSLEQFF
>-|TRBV5-6|TRBJ2-1
CASSLSGLAGYNEQFF
>-|TRBV10-3|TRBJ1-1
CAISGGDGTEAFF
>-|TRBV13|TRBJ2-3
CASSISDTQYF
>-|TRBV6-1|TRBJ1-6
CASSGEGLSLNSPLHF
>-|TRBV6-5|TRBJ2-5
CASSYSGTPSQTQYF
>-|TRBV7-9|TRBJ2-1
CASSLGAKAWFF
>-|TRBV6-1|TRBJ1-5
CATKRDEVNYSNQPQHF
>-|TRBV11-2|TRBJ2-3
CASSSSGFTDTQYF
>-|TRBV30|TRBJ2-1
CAWTGRRGSYNEQFF
>-|TRBV30|TRBJ1-1
CAWSVGRTEAFF
>-|TRBV29-1|TRBJ1-6
CSVGWDDNSPLHF
>-|TRBV5-1|TRBJ2-1
CASSFPASGGSYNEQFF
>-|TRBV20-1|TRBJ1-1
CSARIWGDTEAFF
>-|TRBV25-1|TRBJ1-3
CASSEPLGNTIYF
>-|TRBV29-1|TRBJ2-4
CSVELRTLAKNIQYF
>-|TRBV3-1|TRBJ1-2
CASSQSGGGYGYTF
>-|TRBV2|TRBJ2-1
CASSEDLGAGEQFF
>-|TRBV15|TRBJ1-5
CATSRDEGGGGNQPQHF
>-|TRBV9|TRBJ2-1
CASSVDPGVGSYNEQFF
>-|TRBV12-3/TRBV12-4|TRBJ2-2
CATYRGGSGSGELFF
>-|TRBV12-3/TRBV12-4|TRBJ1-1
CASSFKWGTEAFF
>-|TRBV4-1|TRBJ2-7
CASSQATASSYEQYF
>-|TRBV28|TRBJ2-7
CASSSARYEQYF
>-|TRBV28|TRBJ2-5
CASSSFKETQYF
>-|TRBV6-5|TRBJ2-5
CASSWGTGGETQYF
>-|TRBV6-5|TRBJ2-7
CASSYKAGREQYF
>-|TRBV6-7|TRBJ1-3
CASSYSRGRGPHSGNTIYF
>medium-sized|TRBV5-1|TRBJ2-7
CASSLKGAPYEQYF